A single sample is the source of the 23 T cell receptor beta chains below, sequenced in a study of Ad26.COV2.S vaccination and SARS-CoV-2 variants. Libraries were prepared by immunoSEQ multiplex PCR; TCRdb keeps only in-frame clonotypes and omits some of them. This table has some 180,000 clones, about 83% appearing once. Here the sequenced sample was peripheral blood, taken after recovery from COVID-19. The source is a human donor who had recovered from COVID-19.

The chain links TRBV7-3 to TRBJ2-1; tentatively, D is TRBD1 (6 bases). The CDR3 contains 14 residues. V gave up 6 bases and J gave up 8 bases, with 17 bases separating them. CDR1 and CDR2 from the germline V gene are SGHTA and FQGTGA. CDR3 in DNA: TGTGCCAGCAGTTCCGGGACACCTCCCGATGAGCAGTTCTTC. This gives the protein CASSSGTPPDEQFF. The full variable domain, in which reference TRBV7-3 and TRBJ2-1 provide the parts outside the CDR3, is GAGVSQTPSNKVTEKGKYVELRCDPISGHTALYWYRQSLGQGPEFLIYFQGTGAADDSGLPNDRFFAVRPEGSVSTLKIQRTERGDSAVYLCASSSGTPPDEQFFGPGTRLTVL.

The CDR3, as DNA: TGTGCCAGCGCCCCCGGGGGGCTGACTGAAGCTTTCTTT. Translating it yields CASAPGGLTEAFF. V usage is TRBV7-3 and J usage is TRBJ1-1; the D gene is possibly TRBD1 (6 bases). The length of the CDR3 is 13 residues. Trimming cost V 8 bases and J 5 bases, with 15 bases left between them. Per germline, CDR1 SGHTA and CDR2 FQGTGA.

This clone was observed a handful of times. The DNA for the CDR3 is TGTGCCAGCAGTTTCGGGGGGCAGTCTAACTATGGCTACACCTTC. Protein sequence: CASSFGGQSNYGYTF. The rearrangement joins TRBV2 to TRBJ1-2; D perhaps matches TRBD1 (6 bases). The CDR3 is 15 amino acids. CDR1 SNHLY and CDR2 FYNNEI come from the germline V gene. V was cut by 5 bases and J by 0 bases, with 13 bases left in between.

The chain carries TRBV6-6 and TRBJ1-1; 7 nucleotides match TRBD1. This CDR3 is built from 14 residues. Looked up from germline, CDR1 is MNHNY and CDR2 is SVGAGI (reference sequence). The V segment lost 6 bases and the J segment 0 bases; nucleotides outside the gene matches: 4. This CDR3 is CASSRDSMNTEAFF. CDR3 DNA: TGTGCCAGCAGCCGGGACAGCATGAACACTGAAGCTTTCTTT.

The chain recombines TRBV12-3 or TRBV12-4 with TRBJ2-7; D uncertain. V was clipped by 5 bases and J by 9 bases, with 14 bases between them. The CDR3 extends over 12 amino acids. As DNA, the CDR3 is TGTGCCAGCAGTCAGCAAGCACGAGGGCAGTACTTC. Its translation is CASSQQARGQYF.

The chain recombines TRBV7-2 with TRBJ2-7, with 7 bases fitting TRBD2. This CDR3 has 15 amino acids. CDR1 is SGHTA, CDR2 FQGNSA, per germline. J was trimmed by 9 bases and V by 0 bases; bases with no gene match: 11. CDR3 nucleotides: TGTGCCAGCAGCTTAGCGAGTCTAGCGGCAACGGGGCAGTACTTC. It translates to CASSLASLAATGQYF.

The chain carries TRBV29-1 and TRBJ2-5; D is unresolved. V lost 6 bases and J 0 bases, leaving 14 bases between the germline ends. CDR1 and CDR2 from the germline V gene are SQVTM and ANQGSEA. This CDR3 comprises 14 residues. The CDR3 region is CSVARRLYQETQYF. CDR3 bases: TGCAGCGTGGCGCGACGGTTGTACCAAGAGACCCAGTACTTC.

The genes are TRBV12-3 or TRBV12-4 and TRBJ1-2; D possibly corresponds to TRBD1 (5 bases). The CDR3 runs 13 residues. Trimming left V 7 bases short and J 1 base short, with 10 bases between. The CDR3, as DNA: TGTGCCAGCACCCCAGGGAGTAACTATGGCTACACCTTC. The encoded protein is CASTPGSNYGYTF.

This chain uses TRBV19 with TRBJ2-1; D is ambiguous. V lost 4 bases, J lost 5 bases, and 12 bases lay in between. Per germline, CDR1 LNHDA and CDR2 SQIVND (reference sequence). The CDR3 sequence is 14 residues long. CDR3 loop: CASSTATLNNEQFF. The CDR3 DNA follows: TGTGCCAGTAGTACAGCGACCCTCAACAATGAGCAGTTCTTC.

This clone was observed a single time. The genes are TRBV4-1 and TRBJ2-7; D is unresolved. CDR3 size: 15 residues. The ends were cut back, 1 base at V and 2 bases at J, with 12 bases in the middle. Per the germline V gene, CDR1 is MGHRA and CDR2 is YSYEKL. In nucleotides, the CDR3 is TGCGCCAGCAGCCAAGCCCCGTCCGAGGCCTACGAGCAGTACTTC. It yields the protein CASSQAPSEAYEQYF.

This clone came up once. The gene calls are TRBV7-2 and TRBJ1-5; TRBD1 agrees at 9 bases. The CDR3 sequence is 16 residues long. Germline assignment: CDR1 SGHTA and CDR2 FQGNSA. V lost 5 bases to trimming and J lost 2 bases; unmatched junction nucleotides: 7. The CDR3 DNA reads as TGTGCCAGCAGCCTCAGACAGGGGGATGGCAATCAGCCCCAGCATTTT. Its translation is CASSLRQGDGNQPQHF.

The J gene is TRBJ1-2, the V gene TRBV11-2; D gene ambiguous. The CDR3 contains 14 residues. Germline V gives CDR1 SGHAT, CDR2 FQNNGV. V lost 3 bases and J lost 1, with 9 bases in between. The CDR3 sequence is CASSFTVNNYGYTF. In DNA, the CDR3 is TGTGCCAGCAGCTTTACGGTCAATAACTATGGCTACACCTTC.

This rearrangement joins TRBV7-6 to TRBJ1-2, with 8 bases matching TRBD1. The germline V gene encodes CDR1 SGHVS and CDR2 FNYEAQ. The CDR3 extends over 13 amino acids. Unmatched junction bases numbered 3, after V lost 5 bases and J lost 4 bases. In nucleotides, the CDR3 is TGTGCCAGCAGCCTCGGACAGGGCTATGGCTACACCTTC. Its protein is CASSLGQGYGYTF. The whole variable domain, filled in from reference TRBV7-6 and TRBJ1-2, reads GAGVSQSPRYKVTKRGQDVALRCDPISGHVSLYWYRQALGQGPEFLTYFNYEAQQDKSGLPNDRFSAERPEGSISTLTIQRTEQRDSAMYRCASSLGQGYGYTFGSGTRLTVV.

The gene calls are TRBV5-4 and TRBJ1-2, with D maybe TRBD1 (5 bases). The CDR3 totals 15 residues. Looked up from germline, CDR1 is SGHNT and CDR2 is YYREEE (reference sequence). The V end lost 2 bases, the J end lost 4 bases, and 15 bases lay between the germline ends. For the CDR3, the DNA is TGTGCCAGCAGCTTAGGGGTGACTGCCGGCTATGGCTACACCTTC. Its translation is CASSLGVTAGYGYTF. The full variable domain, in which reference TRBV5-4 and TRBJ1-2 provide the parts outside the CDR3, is ETGVTQSPTHLIKTRGQQVTLRCSSQSGHNTVSWYQQALGQGPQFIFQYYREEENGRGNFPPRFSGLQFPNYSSELNVNALELDDSALYLCASSLGVTAGYGYTFGSGTRLTVV.

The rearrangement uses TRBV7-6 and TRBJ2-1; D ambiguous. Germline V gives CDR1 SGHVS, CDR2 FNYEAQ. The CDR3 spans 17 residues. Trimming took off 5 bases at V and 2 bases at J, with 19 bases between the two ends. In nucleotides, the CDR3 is TGTGCCAGCAGCACCCGGCCCCCTGGAACTGCCTACAATGAGCAGTTCTTC. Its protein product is CASSTRPPGTAYNEQFF.

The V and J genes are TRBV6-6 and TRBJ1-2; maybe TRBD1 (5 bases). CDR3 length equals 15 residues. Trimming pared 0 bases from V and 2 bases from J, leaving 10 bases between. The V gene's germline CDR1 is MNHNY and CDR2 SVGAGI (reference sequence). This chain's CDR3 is CASSYSTDRNYGYTF. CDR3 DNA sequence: TGTGCCAGCAGTTACTCGACTGACAGAAACTATGGCTACACCTTC.

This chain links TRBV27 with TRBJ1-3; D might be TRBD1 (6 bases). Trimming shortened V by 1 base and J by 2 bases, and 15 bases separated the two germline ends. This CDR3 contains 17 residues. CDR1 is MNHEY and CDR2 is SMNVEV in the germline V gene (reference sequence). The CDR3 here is CASSLYSRGLAGNTIYF. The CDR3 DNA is TGTGCCAGCAGTTTATATTCCAGGGGATTAGCTGGAAACACCATATATTTT.

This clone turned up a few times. CDR3 residues: CATSEKGTVQETQYF. The CDR3 DNA reads as TGTGCCACCAGTGAGAAAGGGACAGTCCAAGAGACCCAGTACTTC. This chain links TRBV24-1 with TRBJ2-5; 7 bases align to TRBD1. The CDR3 has 15 residues. Germline V gene sequence: CDR1 KGHDR, CDR2 SFDVKD. Trimming at V came to 4 bases and at J to 1 base, leaving 5 bases not matched to a gene.

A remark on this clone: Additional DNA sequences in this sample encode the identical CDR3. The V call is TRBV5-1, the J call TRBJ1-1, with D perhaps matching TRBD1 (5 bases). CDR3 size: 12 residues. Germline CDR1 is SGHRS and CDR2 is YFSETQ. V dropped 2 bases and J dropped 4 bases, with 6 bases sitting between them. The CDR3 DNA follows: TGCGCCAGCAGCTTTGGGGGCACTGAAGCTTTCTTT. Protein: CASSFGGTEAFF.

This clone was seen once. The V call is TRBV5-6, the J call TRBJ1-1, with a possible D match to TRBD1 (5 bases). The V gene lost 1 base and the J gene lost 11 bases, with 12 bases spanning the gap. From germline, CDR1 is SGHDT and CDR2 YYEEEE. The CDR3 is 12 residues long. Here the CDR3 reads CASSLYGGRAFF. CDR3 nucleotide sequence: TGTGCCAGCAGCTTGTACGGGGGAAGGGCTTTCTTT. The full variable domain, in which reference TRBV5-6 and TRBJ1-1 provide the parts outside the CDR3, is DAGVTQSPTHLIKTRGQQVTLRCSPKSGHDTVSWYQQALGQGPQFIFQYYEEEERQRGNFPDRFSGHQFPNYSSELNVNALLLGDSALYLCASSLYGGRAFFGQGTRLTVV.

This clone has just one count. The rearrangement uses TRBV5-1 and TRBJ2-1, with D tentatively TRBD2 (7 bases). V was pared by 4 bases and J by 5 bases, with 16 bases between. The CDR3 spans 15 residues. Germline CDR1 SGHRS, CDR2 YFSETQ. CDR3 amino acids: CASSRSGGLNNEQFF. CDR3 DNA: TGCGCCAGCAGCCGATCGGGGGGCCTTAACAATGAGCAGTTCTTC. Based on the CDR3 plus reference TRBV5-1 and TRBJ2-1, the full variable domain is KAGVTQTPRYLIKTRGQQVTLSCSPISGHRSVSWYQQTPGQGLQFLFEYFSETQRNKGNFPGRFSGRQFSNSRSEMNVSTLELGDSALYLCASSRSGGLNNEQFFGPGTRLTVL.

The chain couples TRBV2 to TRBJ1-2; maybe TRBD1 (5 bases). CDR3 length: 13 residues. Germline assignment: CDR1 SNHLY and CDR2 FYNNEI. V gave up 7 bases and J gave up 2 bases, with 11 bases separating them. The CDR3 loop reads CASTTRDNYGYTF. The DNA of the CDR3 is TGTGCCAGCACCACCCGGGACAACTATGGCTACACCTTC.

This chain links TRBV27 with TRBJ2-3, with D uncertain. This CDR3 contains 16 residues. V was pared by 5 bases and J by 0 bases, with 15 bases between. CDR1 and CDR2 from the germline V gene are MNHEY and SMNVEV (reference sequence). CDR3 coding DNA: TGTGCCAGCAGTGCCGCCTTGACTGGCAGCACAGATACGCAGTATTTT. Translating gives CASSAALTGSTDTQYF.